Each of the 18 T cell receptor beta chains below was sequenced from the same sample in a study of human T cells and chemical hapten exposure. TCRdb used MiXCR to reprocess the RACE reads, holding one entry per CDR3 protein. Found here are 65,000 to 90,000 distinct CDR3 sequences, 14% of them singletons; the top ten hold 4.6%. The time point here: pre-sensitization, week 0. Treatment given: therapeutic diphenylcyclopropenone sensitization with weekly scalp DPC. The input for sequencing was whole blood, taken in connection with sensitization to the hapten diphenylcyclopropenone (DPC). These receptors all come from a woman in her fifties or sixties with alopecia areata. Some clones in this sample may be carry-over from other donors' samples.

This clonotype was seen at least ten times. CDR3 protein: CASSAGGTGAHEQYF. Written as DNA, the CDR3 is TGTGCCAGCAGCGCTGGAGGGACAGGGGCCCACGAGCAGTACTTC. The chain joins TRBV5-5 to TRBJ2-7; 10 nucleotides align to TRBD1. CDR3 length: 15 amino acids. The junction had 9 bases not matched to a gene; V was cut back by 4 bases and J by 5 bases. Germline-derived CDR1 and CDR2 are SGHKS and YYEKEE (reference sequence).

There are many counts of this clonotype. This sequence joins TRBV27 and TRBJ2-7; TRBD1 or TRBD2 may be the D gene (5 bases each). The CDR3 spans 15 residues. Trimming took 6 bases from V and 4 from J, leaving 19 bases between them. In germline, CDR1 is MNHEY, CDR2 SMNVEV (reference sequence). CDR3 DNA: TGTGCCAGCAGCTTGGGGGACGCCGGGGTTTACGAGCAGTACTTC. Translating gives CASSLGDAGVYEQYF.

This clonotype showed up many times. V and J are TRBV6-2 or TRBV6-3 and TRBJ2-5; D unclear. V was pared by 4 bases and J by 4 bases, with 7 bases between. CDR1 and CDR2 from the germline V gene are MNHEY and SVGEGT. The CDR3 is 12 amino acids. The CDR3 bases are TGTGCCAGCAGTTCGCGGCGAGAGACCCAGTACTTC. It codes for CASSSRRETQYF.

The rearrangement uses TRBV18 and TRBJ2-2; 8 nucleotides match TRBD2. V lost 3 bases to trimming and J lost 3 bases; unmatched junction nucleotides: 3. CDR3 size: 15 residues. Germline CDR1 and CDR2: KGHSH and LQKENI. CDR3 region: CASSPLGGDTGELFF. CDR3 nucleotide sequence: TGTGCCAGCTCACCCCTCGGGGGGGACACCGGGGAGCTGTTTTTT.

This clonotype was seen only a few times. This chain links TRBV13 with TRBJ1-2; TRBD1 is a possible D gene (6 bases). CDR1 and CDR2 (germline): PRHDT, FYEKMQ (reference sequence). Trimming left V 1 base short and J 4 bases short, with 7 bases between. There are 13 residues in the CDR3. CDR3 region: CASSLDRVYGYTF. As DNA, the CDR3 is TGTGCCAGCAGCTTAGACAGGGTCTATGGCTACACCTTC.

DNA of the CDR3: TGTGCCAGCAGTCAGCTAAATTCACCCCTCCACTTT. Translating it yields CASSQLNSPLHF. The V and J genes are TRBV28 and TRBJ1-6; D is ambiguous. The germline V gene encodes CDR1 MDHEN and CDR2 SYDVKM. The CDR3 is 12 residues long. V was trimmed by 5 bases and J by 7 bases, leaving 6 bases between them.

The table lists this clonotype with a few counts. The chain couples TRBV18 to TRBJ2-1; 7 bases are shared with TRBD2. The CDR3 is 14 amino acids. Germline CDR1 KGHSH, CDR2 LQKENI. V gave up 5 bases and J gave up 2 bases; unmatched junction bases: 3. CDR3 protein: CASSSSGAYNEQFF. CDR3 DNA: TGTGCCAGCTCATCTAGCGGAGCCTACAATGAGCAGTTCTTC. The entire variable domain, with the rest obtained from reference TRBV18 and TRBJ2-1, is as follows: NAGVMQNPRHLVRRRGQEARLRCSPMKGHSHVYWYRQLPEEGLKFMVYLQKENIIDESGMPKERFSAEFPKEGPSILRIQQVVRGDSAAYFCASSSSGAYNEQFFGPGTRLTVL.

This clonotype was recorded many times. The rearrangement uses TRBV20-1 and TRBJ2-2; TRBD2 matches at 12 bases. This CDR3 spans 15 amino acids. V was clipped by 3 bases and J by 3 bases; unmatched bases: 2. Germline lookup yields CDR1 DFQATT and CDR2 SNEGSKA (reference sequence). In DNA, the CDR3 is TGCAGTGCTAGGACTAGCGGGAGTGACACCGGGGAGCTGTTTTTT. Translating gives CSARTSGSDTGELFF.

CDR3 sequence (DNA): TGTGCCAGCACGGGTACAGAAAACATTCAGTACTTC. Translated: CASTGTENIQYF. The V gene is TRBV6-5, the J gene TRBJ2-4; D is undetermined. Germline loops: CDR1 MNHEY, CDR2 SVGAGI. Trimming stripped 7 bases from V and 5 bases from J, with 9 bases between. This CDR3 has 12 amino acids.

This clonotype was observed at least ten times. This sequence joins TRBV12-3 or TRBV12-4 and TRBJ2-3; D ambiguous. The CDR3 is 14 amino acids. V gave up 8 bases and J gave up 4 bases, with 16 bases separating them. The CDR3 sequence is CASGRYESADTQYF. The CDR3 region has the DNA TGTGCCAGCGGGCGGTACGAATCGGCAGATACGCAGTATTTT.

The chain has TRBV28 and TRBJ1-4; D is undetermined. Trimming removed 7 bases from V and 8 bases from J, with 8 bases in between. This CDR3 spans 11 amino acids. CDR1 MDHEN and CDR2 SYDVKM come from the germline V gene. The CDR3 loop is CASNKREKLFF. The CDR3 coding sequence is TGTGCCAGCAACAAGCGGGAAAAACTGTTTTTT.

This chain's CDR3 is CASSWTQNQPQHF. CDR3 coding DNA: TGTGCCAGCAGTTGGACACAAAATCAGCCCCAGCATTTT. The V call is TRBV28, the J call TRBJ1-5; D possibly corresponds to TRBD1 (5 bases). Germline V gives CDR1 MDHEN, CDR2 SYDVKM. Between the trimmed V and J ends, which lost 4 bases and 4 bases, there was a span of 8 bases. The CDR3 runs 13 residues.

The chain has TRBV7-2 and TRBJ1-6; tentatively, D is TRBD1 (6 bases). The CDR3 spans 15 residues. V lost 2 bases to trimming and J lost 8 bases, with 13 bases between them. Germline-derived CDR1 and CDR2 are SGHTA and FQGNSA. In nucleotides, the CDR3 is TGTGCCAGCAGCTTAAACGGACAGACCCATTCACCCCTCCACTTT. It yields the protein CASSLNGQTHSPLHF.

This clonotype was seen only a few times. This rearrangement joins TRBV2 to TRBJ2-2; 13 bases map to TRBD2. This CDR3 spans 18 amino acids. V shed 5 bases and J 2 bases; nucleotides not matched to a gene: 8. CDR1 is SNHLY, CDR2 FYNNEI, per germline. The DNA of the CDR3 is TGTGCCAGCAGTCGCAACCCGGGACTAGCGGGAAACACCGGGGAGCTGTTTTTT. Protein: CASSRNPGLAGNTGELFF. Variable domain in full (rest from reference TRBV2 and TRBJ2-2): EPEVTQTPSHQVTQMGQEVILRCVPISNHLYFYWYRQILGQKVEFLVSFYNNEISEKSEIFDDQFSVERPDGSNFTLKIRSTKLEDSAMYFCASSRNPGLAGNTGELFFGEGSRLTVL.

This clonotype turned up a few times. The chain joins TRBV23-1 to TRBJ2-3; D not resolved. TRBV23-1 is an open reading frame whose function is uncertain. Between the trimmed V and J ends, which lost 11 bases and 1 base, there was a span of 16 bases. The CDR3 spans 14 residues. The CDR3 sequence: CAHPTLSCTDTQYF. DNA for the CDR3: TGCGCCCATCCTACCCTATCGTGCACAGATACGCAGTATTTT.

The chain links TRBV6-6 to TRBJ2-1; possibly TRBD1 or TRBD2 for D (5 bases each). This CDR3 has 14 residues. V lost 4 bases and J 12 bases, leaving 19 bases between the germline ends. Germline values: CDR1 MNHNY, CDR2 SVGAGI (reference sequence). CDR3: CASSFGTPPSVQFF. The CDR3 nucleotides are TGTGCCAGCAGTTTCGGGACCCCCCCTTCGGTGCAGTTCTTC.

The rearrangement links TRBV19 to TRBJ1-1; D remains ambiguous. Germline lookup yields CDR1 LNHDA and CDR2 SQIVND (reference sequence). Trimming took off 3 bases at V and 1 base at J, with 9 bases between the two ends. The length of the CDR3 is 14 residues. The chain's CDR3 is CASSMASRNTEAFF. CDR3 bases: TGTGCCAGTAGTATGGCGTCTCGGAACACTGAAGCTTTCTTT. The full variable domain, with the rest looked up from reference TRBV19 and TRBJ1-1, is DGGITQSPKYLFRKEGQNVTLSCEQNLNHDAMYWYRQDPGQGLRLIYYSQIVNDFQKGDIAEGYSVSREKKESFPLTVTSAQKNPTAFYLCASSMASRNTEAFFGQGTRLTVV.

The chain joins TRBV29-1 to TRBJ1-1, with TRBD1 as a possible D gene (6 bases). CDR3 length: 12 amino acids. With 7 bases removed from V and 1 base from J, the gap between germline ends came to 10 bases. Germline CDR1 is SQVTM and CDR2 is ANQGSEA. The CDR3 here is CSAGGQNTEAFF. DNA for the CDR3: TGCAGCGCCGGGGGACAGAACACTGAAGCTTTCTTT.